This T cell receptor beta chain appears in the sequencing data of a study of T cell changes during pregnancy in multiple sclerosis (dated by TCRdb to about 2019). With respect to the entire study: Changes in the T cell repertoire over the course of pregnancy were examined in this study in women with multiple sclerosis.

Library preparation was by the immunoSEQ multiplex PCR assay. Held by TCRdb, this immuneACCESS table contains in-frame sequences only and omits some clones. Under half of the omission traces to an unresolved V gene where checked; the cause of the rest is unknown. This sample comprises about 38,000 clones, 94% of them detected only once. Together, the top ten hold around 0.4% of the sample. As to this clone: Its target antigen remains unknown. No quality values exist for individual bases; no much larger clone is one base distant.

Relative to germline, V is missing 3 bases and J is missing 4 bases, with 4 bases of the junction outside any gene match. The germline V gene gives CDR1 as WSHSY and CDR2 as SAAADI. Inclusive of the bounding cysteine and phenylalanine, the CDR3 is 15 residues long. The entry retains the CDR3 DNA only, 45 bases that are in frame from base 1. Material: CD4+ T cells from peripheral blood mononuclear cells, obtained in the second trimester of pregnancy. The chain links TRBV10-2 with TRBJ1-5; 9 of the junction bases match TRBD1. The source is a female donor with multiple sclerosis, enrolled in a pregnancy study. The nucleotides are TGCGCCAGCAGTGACACGACAGGGGGGAATCAGCCCCAGCATTTT. It specifies CASSDTTGGNQPQHF.